This T cell receptor beta chain emerged from a study of Tregs in tolerant kidney transplant recipients. Study-level findings and limits: The small number of patients limits these findings pending further validation. Biological reproducibility was not directly addressed, but technical replication error appeared minimal. The most relevant donor-specific Treg TCRbeta repertoire apparently came from expansion with activated donor B cells.

V lost 4 bases and J lost 0; bases outside the gene matches: 4. From germline, CDR1 is SGHRS and CDR2 YFSETQ. The CDR3 is made up of 14 amino acids. Sequenced by immunoSEQ multiplex PCR; TCRdb stores in-frame clones only, minus some. The repertoire holds about 83,000 clones, with 95% to 98% as singletons. Unstimulated regulatory T cells (CD4+CD25+CD127-), CD4+CD25- non-regulatory cells, CD4 and CD8 cells were FACS-sorted from thawed PBMCs. As to this clone: What it binds is unknown.

Here the sequenced sample was CD4+ T cells from blood, taken before the transplant. The chain recombines TRBV5-1 with TRBJ2-7; TRBD1 aligns across 7 bases. This receptor was obtained from a human donor who received a combined kidney and bone marrow transplant. The CDR3 region has the DNA TGCGCCAGCAGCCTGACAGGGCACTCCTACGAGCAGTACTTC. Translating gives CASSLTGHSYEQYF.